One sample yielded the 26 T cell receptor beta chains listed below, sequenced in a study of T-cell reconstitution after alpha-beta-depleted transplantation in children. For TCRbeta, the library was prepared with unique molecular identifiers. TCRdb recomputed calls from the PCR reads with MiXCR, one row per CDR3 protein. Of roughly 100,000 distinct CDR3 sequences listed, approximately 5.4% are singletons. The material sequenced was PBMCs, mostly from graft donor cells, taken 60 days after TCRalphabeta/CD19-depleted stem cell transplant. The source is a female patient aged 2-10 years who had a stem cell transplant for Fanconi anemia, so the T cells may come from the graft donor.

This clonotype was seen a handful of times. As DNA, the CDR3 is TGTGCCAGCAGCTTACCACAGGGGAAGATGGCCGAAGCTTTCTTT. Its translation is CASSLPQGKMAEAFF. This sequence joins TRBV7-9 and TRBJ1-1, with 7 bases identical to TRBD1. The length of the CDR3 is 15 residues. V trimming: 2 bases; J trimming: 8 bases; junction bases outside the gene matches: 11. The germline V gene encodes CDR1 SEHNR and CDR2 FQNEAQ (reference sequence).

The sample holds many counts of this clonotype. The chain is built from TRBV2 and TRBJ1-5, with D tentatively TRBD1 (5 bases). Germline V gene sequence: CDR1 SNHLY, CDR2 FYNNEI. CDR3 length equals 17 residues. The germline V and J ends were trimmed by 2 bases and 0 bases, with 14 bases remaining between them. The CDR3 is CASSEPRWGISNQPQHF. CDR3 coding DNA: TGTGCCAGCAGTGAACCCCGGTGGGGGATTAGCAATCAGCCCCAGCATTTT.

This clonotype was seen at least ten times. The V call is TRBV11-3, the J call TRBJ2-1; no clear D gene. V was shortened by 5 bases and J by 6 bases, with 20 bases between the two germline ends. Germline CDR1 SGHNT, CDR2 YENEEA. The CDR3 totals 16 residues. Written as DNA, the CDR3 is TGTGCCAGCAGCCTATACGAACCCGAGGAGTCCAATGAGCAGTTCTTC. It yields the protein CASSLYEPEESNEQFF.

This chain links TRBV21-1 with TRBJ2-5; the table names TRBD1, a call not compared with the DNA. TRBV21-1 is tagged as a pseudogene. The CDR3 totals 16 residues. The CDR3 nucleotides read TGTGCCAGCAGCAACGGGACAGGGGCAGTTGGGGAGACCCAGTACTTC. Its translation: CASSNGTGAVGETQYF.

In its sample, this clonotype was seen a few times. The chain combines TRBV10-2 with TRBJ2-2; 10 bases are a match to TRBD2. V was pared by 3 bases and J by 5 bases, with 6 bases of the junction left unmatched. Germline values: CDR1 WSHSY, CDR2 SAAADI. This CDR3 comprises 16 residues. The DNA of the CDR3 is TGCGCCAGCAGTGACCCTAGCGGGAGAGTGACCGGGGAGCTGTTTTTT. As protein: CASSDPSGRVTGELFF.

The chain joins TRBV15 to TRBJ2-7; either TRBD1 or TRBD2 may fit D (5 bases each). Germline CDR1 reads LNHNV; CDR2 reads YYDKDF (reference sequence). There are 14 residues in the CDR3. V was clipped by 4 bases and J by 9 bases, with 19 bases between them. The CDR3 DNA follows: TGTGCCACCAGCATAAGGGACCGGGGTAGTGGGCAGTACTTC. Translated: CATSIRDRGSGQYF.

On this clonotype itself: Compared with germline, one end of the junction differs, possibly owing to a read error. The chain is built from TRBV28 and TRBJ2-1; 8 nucleotides line up with TRBD1. This CDR3 region has 16 residues. CDR1 is MDHEN and CDR2 is SYDVKM in the germline V gene. In DNA, the CDR3 is TGTGCCAGCAGCAACCAGGGGGCGCAAAAATACAATGAGCGGTTCTTC. Amino acid sequence: CASSNQGAQKYNERFF.

This clonotype was detected only a few times. The CDR3 protein is CASSTQHSTSGHSPLHF. DNA of the CDR3: TGTGCCAGCAGCACCCAGCACAGTACTAGCGGTCATTCACCCCTCCACTTT. The rearrangement links TRBV11-3 to TRBJ1-6; D is undetermined. The CDR3 spans 17 residues. Trimming stripped 5 bases from V and 8 bases from J, with 22 bases between. CDR1 is SGHNT, CDR2 YENEEA, per germline.

In its sample, this clonotype was seen a few times. The rearrangement joins TRBV6-1 to TRBJ2-3; TRBD2 matches at 8 bases. The CDR3 runs to 15 residues. Germline CDR1 is MNHNS and CDR2 is SASEGT. The V gene end was trimmed by 5 bases and the J gene end by 4 bases; junction bases not matched to a gene: 8. The CDR3 sequence: CASSIGGRISDTQYF. CDR3 nucleotides: TGTGCCAGCAGTATCGGCGGGAGGATCTCAGATACGCAGTATTTT.

This clonotype was observed at least ten times. CDR3 sequence (DNA): TGTGCCAGCACCAACGTCCCCAAGGCTTACAATGAGCAGTTCTTC. This sequence encodes CASTNVPKAYNEQFF. The chain carries TRBV27 and TRBJ2-1; no clear D. The CDR3 loop spans 15 amino acids. CDR1 and CDR2 (germline): MNHEY, SMNVEV (reference sequence). V lost 7 bases and J lost 4, with 17 bases in between.

The chain links TRBV30 to TRBJ2-3; no clear D. The CDR3 runs 14 residues. Germline V CDR1 and CDR2: GTSNPN, SVGIG (reference sequence). V was cut by 6 bases and J by 1 base, with 14 bases left in between. CDR3 nucleotides: TGTGCCTGTCAGTATCATGGACGCACAGATACGCAGTATTTT. It yields the protein CACQYHGRTDTQYF.

This chain joins TRBV7-6 and TRBJ1-6; D possibly corresponds to TRBD1 (6 bases). Germline CDR1 SGHVS, CDR2 FNYEAQ. The length of the CDR3 is 17 residues. Trimming pared 2 bases from V and 8 bases from J, leaving 19 bases between. For the CDR3, the DNA is TGTGCCAGCAGCTTAATTCCCGACAGGAAAATCGATTCACCCCTCCACTTT. Translated: CASSLIPDRKIDSPLHF.

There are many counts of this clonotype. This rearrangement joins TRBV6-5 to TRBJ2-7; 12 nucleotides match TRBD2. The length of the CDR3 is 17 residues. CDR1 and CDR2 from the germline V gene are MNHEY and SVGAGI. V dropped 0 bases and J dropped 2; count of bases not matched to a gene: 5. The CDR3 sequence: CASSYSFTSGGTYEQYF. The CDR3, as DNA: TGTGCCAGCAGTTACTCGTTCACTAGCGGGGGGACCTACGAGCAGTACTTC.

This chain joins TRBV29-1 and TRBJ1-2; D call uncertain. The V end was cut by 4 bases, the J end by 11 bases, with 5 bases between. Germline loops: CDR1 SQVTM, CDR2 ANQGSEA. The length of the CDR3 is 8 residues. CDR3 coding DNA: TGCAGCGTTGGAAGATACACCTTC. Amino acids: CSVGRYTF.

This clonotype was counted at least ten times. This chain joins TRBV7-9 and TRBJ2-1, with unresolved D. From germline, CDR1 is SEHNR and CDR2 FQNEAQ (reference sequence). This CDR3 region has 16 residues. V was clipped by 1 base and J by 6 bases, with 16 bases between them. CDR3 DNA: TGTGCCAGCAGCTTAGTCCCCCTATGGTCGGCCAATGAGCAGTTCTTC. Protein product: CASSLVPLWSANEQFF.

This clonotype was detected only a few times. The V gene is TRBV25-1, the J gene TRBJ2-7, with D possibly matching TRBD2 (6 bases). This CDR3 comprises 14 residues. Germline CDR1 MGHDK, CDR2 SYGVNS. V was trimmed by 4 bases and J by 0 bases, leaving 10 bases between them. CDR3 sequence: CASSGRLGSYEQYF. The CDR3 DNA reads TGTGCCAGCAGTGGCCGACTAGGCTCCTACGAGCAGTACTTC.

This clonotype was counted many times. The chain joins TRBV3-1 to TRBJ2-1; D might be TRBD1 (7 bases). Trimming pared 2 bases from V and 9 bases from J, leaving 17 bases between. CDR3 length: 15 residues. Looked up from germline, CDR1 is LGHDT and CDR2 is YNNKEL (reference sequence). CDR3 nucleotides: TGTGCCAGCAGCCAACTGGGGACAGCGCGGGGTGAGCAGTTCTTC. It translates to CASSQLGTARGEQFF.

Many counts were recorded for this clonotype. V gene TRBV28 combines with J gene TRBJ2-3, with 7 bases aligning to TRBD2. The germline V gene has CDR1 MDHEN and CDR2 SYDVKM. The CDR3 totals 14 residues. J lost 10 bases, V lost 6 bases, and 13 bases had no gene match. The CDR3 is CASRPAGLRIAQYF. The CDR3 DNA reads as TGTGCCAGCAGACCCGCGGGACTACGCATCGCGCAGTATTTT.

This clonotype came up a few times. The rearrangement links TRBV5-1 to TRBJ2-1; the match to TRBD2 covers 10 bases. CDR3 size: 19 residues. Trimming took 3 bases from V and 1 from J; bases not matched to a gene: 13. Germline values: CDR1 SGHRS, CDR2 YFSETQ. Here the CDR3 DNA reads TGCGCCAGCAGCTCCTTAGCGGGGGGCTCCTTATCTTCCTACAATGAGCAGTTCTTC. Its protein product is CASSSLAGGSLSSYNEQFF.

V is TRBV3-1 and J is TRBJ2-3; TRBD1 might be the D (6 bases). The CDR3 is 14 amino acids. CDR1 is LGHDT, CDR2 YNNKEL, per germline (reference sequence). V lost 1 base and J lost 4, with 9 bases in between. This CDR3 is CASSQVEGADTQYF. Written as DNA, the CDR3 is TGTGCCAGCAGCCAAGTCGAGGGGGCAGATACGCAGTATTTT.

This clonotype showed up many times. V gene TRBV4-2 combines with J gene TRBJ2-7; no firm D call. Germline lookup yields CDR1 LGHNA and CDR2 YNFKEQ. Trimming removed 5 bases at V and 2 bases at J, with 16 bases between. This CDR3 region has 15 residues. For the CDR3, the DNA is TGTGCCAGCAGCTTTACGGACCAGTCGACCTACGAGCAGTACTTC. Translation: CASSFTDQSTYEQYF.

This clonotype was seen repeatedly, ten times or more. The rearrangement uses TRBV20-1 and TRBJ2-7; D perhaps matches TRBD2 (6 bases). This CDR3 spans 16 amino acids. In germline, CDR1 is DFQATT, CDR2 SNEGSKA (reference sequence). Between the trimmed V and J ends, which lost 6 bases and 0 bases, there was a span of 21 bases. CDR3 region: CSAPYWRDGSSYEQYF. The CDR3 DNA reads as TGCAGTGCCCCTTATTGGCGGGACGGCAGCTCCTACGAGCAGTACTTC.

The rearrangement uses TRBV7-3 and TRBJ2-1, with TRBD2 matching 10 bases. There are 16 residues in the CDR3. Per the germline V gene, CDR1 is SGHTA and CDR2 is FQGTGA. J was trimmed by 6 bases and V by 5 bases; bases with no gene match: 10. This CDR3 is CASSKHSGRLVNEQFF. The CDR3 DNA sequence: TGTGCCAGCAGCAAGCATAGCGGGAGGTTGGTCAATGAGCAGTTCTTC.

Many counts were recorded for this clonotype. The CDR3 sequence: CASSSRTAPSYYEQYF. The CDR3 DNA follows: TGTGCCAGCAGTTCAAGGACAGCCCCGTCCTACTACGAGCAGTACTTC. J is TRBJ2-7 and V is TRBV28, with TRBD1 as a possible D gene (6 bases). The CDR3 runs 16 residues. The germline CDR1 and CDR2 sequences are MDHEN and SYDVKM. V lost 4 bases and J 3 bases, leaving 19 bases between the germline ends.

In its sample, this clonotype was seen a few times. The chain couples TRBV3-1 to TRBJ2-7; D is possibly TRBD1 (5 bases). Germline lookup yields CDR1 LGHDT and CDR2 YNNKEL (reference sequence). The CDR3 is 16 amino acids. The germline V and J ends were trimmed by 4 bases and 2 bases, with 18 bases remaining between them. CDR3 sequence reads: CASSPGTTIRAYEQYF. The CDR3 bases are TGTGCCAGCAGCCCCGGTACGACAATCAGGGCCTACGAGCAGTACTTC.

This clonotype was picked up many times. V usage is TRBV9 and J usage is TRBJ2-7; perhaps TRBD2 as D (6 bases). V lost 0 bases and J lost 5, with 12 bases in between. This CDR3 spans 14 amino acids. Germline-derived CDR1 and CDR2 are SGDLS and YYNGEE. The CDR3 DNA reads as TGTGCCAGCAGCGTAGGTCCTCGCGGGGACGAGCAGTACTTC. It encodes CASSVGPRGDEQYF.